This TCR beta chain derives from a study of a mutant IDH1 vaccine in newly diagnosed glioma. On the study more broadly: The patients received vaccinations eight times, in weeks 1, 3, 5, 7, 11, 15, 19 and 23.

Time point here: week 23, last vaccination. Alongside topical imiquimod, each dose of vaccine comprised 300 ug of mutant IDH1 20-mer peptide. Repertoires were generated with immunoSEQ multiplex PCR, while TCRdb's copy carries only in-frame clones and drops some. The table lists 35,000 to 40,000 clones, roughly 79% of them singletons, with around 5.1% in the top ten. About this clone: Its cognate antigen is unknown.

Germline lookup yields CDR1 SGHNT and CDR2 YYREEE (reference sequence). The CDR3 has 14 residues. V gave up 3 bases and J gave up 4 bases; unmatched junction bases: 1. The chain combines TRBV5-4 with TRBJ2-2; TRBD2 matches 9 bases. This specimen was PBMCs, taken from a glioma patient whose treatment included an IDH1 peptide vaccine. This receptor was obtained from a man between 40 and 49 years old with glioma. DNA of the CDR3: TGTGCCAGCAGCTCGGGACTAGCCACCGGGGAGCTGTTTTTT. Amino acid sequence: CASSSGLATGELFF. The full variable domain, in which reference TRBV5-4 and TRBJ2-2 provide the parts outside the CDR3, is ETGVTQSPTHLIKTRGQQVTLRCSSQSGHNTVSWYQQALGQGPQFIFQYYREEENGRGNFPPRFSGLQFPNYSSELNVNALELDDSALYLCASSSGLATGELFFGEGSRLTVL.